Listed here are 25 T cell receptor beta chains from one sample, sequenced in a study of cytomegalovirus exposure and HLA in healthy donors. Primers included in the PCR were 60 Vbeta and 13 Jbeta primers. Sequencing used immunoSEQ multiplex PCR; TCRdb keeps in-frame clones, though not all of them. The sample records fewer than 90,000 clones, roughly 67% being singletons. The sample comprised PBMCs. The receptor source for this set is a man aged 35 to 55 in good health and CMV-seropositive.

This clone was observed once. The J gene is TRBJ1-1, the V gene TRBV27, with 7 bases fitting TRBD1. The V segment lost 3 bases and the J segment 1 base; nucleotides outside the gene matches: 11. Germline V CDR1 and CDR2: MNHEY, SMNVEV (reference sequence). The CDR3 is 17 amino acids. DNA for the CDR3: TGTGCCAGCAGTTTGGCGACAGGGCCTACCACGAACACTGAAGCTTTCTTT. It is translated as CASSLATGPTTNTEAFF.

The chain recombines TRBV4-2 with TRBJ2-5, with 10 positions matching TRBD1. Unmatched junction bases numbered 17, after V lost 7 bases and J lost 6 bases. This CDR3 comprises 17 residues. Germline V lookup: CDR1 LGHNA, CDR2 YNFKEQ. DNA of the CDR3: TGTGCCAGCATGCACGACCCGGGGACAGGGGAGGGGCAGACCCAGTACTTC. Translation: CASMHDPGTGEGQTQYF.

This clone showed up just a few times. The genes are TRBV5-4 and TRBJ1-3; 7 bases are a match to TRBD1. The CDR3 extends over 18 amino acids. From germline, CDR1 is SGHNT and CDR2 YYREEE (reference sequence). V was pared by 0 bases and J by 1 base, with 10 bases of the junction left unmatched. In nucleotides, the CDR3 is TGTGCCAGCAGCTTGGGCGGGTTTAAGACAGGGTCTGGAAACACCATATATTTT. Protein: CASSLGGFKTGSGNTIYF.

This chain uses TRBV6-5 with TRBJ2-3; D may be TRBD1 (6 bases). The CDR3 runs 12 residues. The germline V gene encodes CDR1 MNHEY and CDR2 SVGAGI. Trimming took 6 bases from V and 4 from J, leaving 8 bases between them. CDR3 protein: CASSRTADTQYF. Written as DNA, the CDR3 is TGTGCCAGCAGCCGGACAGCAGATACGCAGTATTTT.

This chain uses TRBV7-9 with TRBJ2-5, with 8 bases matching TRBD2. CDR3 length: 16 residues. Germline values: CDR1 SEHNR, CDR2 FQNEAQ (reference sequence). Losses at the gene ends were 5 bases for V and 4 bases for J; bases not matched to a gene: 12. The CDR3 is CASSLRGGRGGETQYF. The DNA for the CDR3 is TGTGCCAGCAGCCTCCGGGGGGGCCGGGGGGGAGAGACCCAGTACTTC. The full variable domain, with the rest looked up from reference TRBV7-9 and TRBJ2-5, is DTGVSQNPRHKITKRGQNVTFRCDPISEHNRLYWYRQTLGQGPEFLTYFQNEAQLEKSRLLSDRFSAERPKGSFSTLEIQRTEQGDSAMYLCASSLRGGRGGETQYFGPGTRLLVL.

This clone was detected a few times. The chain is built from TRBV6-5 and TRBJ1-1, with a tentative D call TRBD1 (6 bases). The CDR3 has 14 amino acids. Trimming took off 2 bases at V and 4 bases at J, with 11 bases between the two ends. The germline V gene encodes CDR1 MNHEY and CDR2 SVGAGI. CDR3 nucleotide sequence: TGTGCCAGCAGTTACGGCGGACAGATCACTGAAGCTTTCTTT. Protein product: CASSYGGQITEAFF.

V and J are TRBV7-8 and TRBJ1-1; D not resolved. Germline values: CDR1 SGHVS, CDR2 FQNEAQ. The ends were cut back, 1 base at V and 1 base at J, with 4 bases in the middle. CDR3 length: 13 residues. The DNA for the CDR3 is TGTGCCAGCAGCTTAGGCAGGAACACTGAAGCTTTCTTT. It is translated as CASSLGRNTEAFF.

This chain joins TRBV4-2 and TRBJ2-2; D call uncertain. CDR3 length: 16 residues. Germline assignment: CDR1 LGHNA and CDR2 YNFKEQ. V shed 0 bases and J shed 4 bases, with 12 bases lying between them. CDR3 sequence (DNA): TGTGCCAGCAGCCAAGATGGGCGTTTGTCCACCGGGGAGCTGTTTTTT. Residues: CASSQDGRLSTGELFF.

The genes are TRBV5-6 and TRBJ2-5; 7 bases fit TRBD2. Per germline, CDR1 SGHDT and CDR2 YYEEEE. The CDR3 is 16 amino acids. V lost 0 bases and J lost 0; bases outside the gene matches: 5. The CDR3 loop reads CASSLVRTRYQETQYF. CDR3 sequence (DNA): TGTGCCAGCAGCTTGGTGAGGACTAGGTACCAAGAGACCCAGTACTTC.

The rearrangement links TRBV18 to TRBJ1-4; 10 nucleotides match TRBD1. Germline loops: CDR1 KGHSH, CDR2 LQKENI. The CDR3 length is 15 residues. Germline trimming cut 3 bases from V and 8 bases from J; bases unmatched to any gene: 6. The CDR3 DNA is TGTGCCAGCTCACCCGGGACAGGGGTTGGCGAAAAACTGTTTTTT. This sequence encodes CASSPGTGVGEKLFF.

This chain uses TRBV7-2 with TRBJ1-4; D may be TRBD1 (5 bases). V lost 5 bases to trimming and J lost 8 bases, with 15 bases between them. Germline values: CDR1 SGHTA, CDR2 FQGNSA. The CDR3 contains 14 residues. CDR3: CASSPWGVGEKLFF. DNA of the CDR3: TGTGCCAGCAGCCCATGGGGCGTGGGCGAAAAACTGTTTTTT. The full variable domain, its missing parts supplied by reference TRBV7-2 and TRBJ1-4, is GAGVSQSPSNKVTEKGKDVELRCDPISGHTALYWYRQSLGQGLEFLIYFQGNSAPDKSGLPSDRFSAERTGGSVSTLTIQRTQQEDSAVYLCASSPWGVGEKLFFGSGTQLSVL.

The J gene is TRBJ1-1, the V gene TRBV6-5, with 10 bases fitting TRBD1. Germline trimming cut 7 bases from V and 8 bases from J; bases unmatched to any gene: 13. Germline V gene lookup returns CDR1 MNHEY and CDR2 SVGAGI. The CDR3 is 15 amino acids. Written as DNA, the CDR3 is TGTGCCAGCACCTACAGGGCGACAGGGGGCGCCGAAGCTTTCTTT. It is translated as CASTYRATGGAEAFF.

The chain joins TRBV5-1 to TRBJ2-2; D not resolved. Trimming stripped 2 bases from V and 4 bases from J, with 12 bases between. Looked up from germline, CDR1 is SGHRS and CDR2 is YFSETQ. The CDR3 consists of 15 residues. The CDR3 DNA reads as TGCGCCAGCAGCTTTAGTGGGCTTACCACCGGGGAGCTGTTTTTT. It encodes CASSFSGLTTGELFF.

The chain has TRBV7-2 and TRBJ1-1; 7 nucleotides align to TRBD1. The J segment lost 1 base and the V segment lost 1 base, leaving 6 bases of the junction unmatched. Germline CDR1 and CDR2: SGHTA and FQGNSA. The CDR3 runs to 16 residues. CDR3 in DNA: TGTGCCAGCAGCTTAGGGGGACAGAAGCCGAACACTGAAGCTTTCTTT. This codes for CASSLGGQKPNTEAFF.

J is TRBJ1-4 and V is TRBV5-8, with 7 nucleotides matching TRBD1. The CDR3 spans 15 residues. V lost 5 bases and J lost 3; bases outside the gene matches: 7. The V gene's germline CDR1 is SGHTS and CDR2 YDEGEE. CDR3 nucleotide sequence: TGTGCCAGCAGTTCCAACAGGGGAGCTAATGAAAAACTGTTTTTT. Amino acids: CASSSNRGANEKLFF.

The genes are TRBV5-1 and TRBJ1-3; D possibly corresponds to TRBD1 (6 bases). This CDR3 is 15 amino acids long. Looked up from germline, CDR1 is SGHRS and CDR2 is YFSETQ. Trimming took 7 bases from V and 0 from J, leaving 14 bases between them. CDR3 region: CASARIGGSGNTIYF. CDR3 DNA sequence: TGCGCCAGCGCTAGAATAGGGGGCTCTGGAAACACCATATATTTT.

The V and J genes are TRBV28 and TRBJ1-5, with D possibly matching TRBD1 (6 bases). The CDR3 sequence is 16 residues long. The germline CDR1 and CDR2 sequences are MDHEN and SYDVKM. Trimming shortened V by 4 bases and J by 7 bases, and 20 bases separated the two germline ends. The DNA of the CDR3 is TGTGCCAGCAGTTGGGGGGGCCCGGCTCCCGTCCAGCCCCAGCATTTT. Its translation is CASSWGGPAPVQPQHF.

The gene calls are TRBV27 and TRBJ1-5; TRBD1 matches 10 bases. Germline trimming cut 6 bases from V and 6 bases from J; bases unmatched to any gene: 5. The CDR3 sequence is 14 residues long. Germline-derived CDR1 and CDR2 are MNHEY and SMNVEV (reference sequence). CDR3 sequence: CASRPGTGVQPQHF. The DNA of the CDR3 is TGTGCCAGCAGGCCCGGGACAGGGGTTCAGCCCCAGCATTTT.

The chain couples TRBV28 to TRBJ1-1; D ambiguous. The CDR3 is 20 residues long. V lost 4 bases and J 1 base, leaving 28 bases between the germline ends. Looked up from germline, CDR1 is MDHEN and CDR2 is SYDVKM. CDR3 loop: CASSSLFQALRNSENTEAFF. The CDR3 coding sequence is TGTGCCAGCAGTTCTCTATTTCAGGCCCTTAGGAATTCAGAGAACACTGAAGCTTTCTTT.

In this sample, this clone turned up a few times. CDR3: CASSSGQGHTDTQYF. DNA for the CDR3: TGTGCCAGCAGTTCCGGACAGGGACACACAGATACGCAGTATTTT. J is TRBJ2-3 and V is TRBV28, with 8 bases that match TRBD1. Germline-derived CDR1 and CDR2 are MDHEN and SYDVKM. The CDR3 extends over 15 amino acids. The V and J ends lost 4 bases and 2 bases, in that order; junction bases with no gene match: 5. Drawing the rest from reference TRBV28 and TRBJ2-3, the complete variable domain is DVKVTQSSRYLVKRTGEKVFLECVQDMDHENMFWYRQDPGLGLRLIYFSYDVKMKEKGDIPEGYSVSREKKERFSLILESASTNQTSMYLCASSSGQGHTDTQYFGPGTRLTVL.

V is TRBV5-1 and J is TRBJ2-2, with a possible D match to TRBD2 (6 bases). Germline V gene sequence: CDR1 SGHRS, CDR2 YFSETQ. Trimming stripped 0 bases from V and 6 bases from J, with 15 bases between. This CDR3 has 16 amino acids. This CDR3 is CASSLDIGGTAGELFF. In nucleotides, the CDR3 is TGCGCCAGCAGCTTGGATATTGGGGGGACGGCCGGGGAGCTGTTTTTT.

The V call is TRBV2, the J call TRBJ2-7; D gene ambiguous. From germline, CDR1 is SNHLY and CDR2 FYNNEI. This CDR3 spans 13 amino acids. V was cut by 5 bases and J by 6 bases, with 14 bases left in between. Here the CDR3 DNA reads TGTGCCAGCAGTTACACATCCTCGGGCGAGCAGTACTTC. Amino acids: CASSYTSSGEQYF.

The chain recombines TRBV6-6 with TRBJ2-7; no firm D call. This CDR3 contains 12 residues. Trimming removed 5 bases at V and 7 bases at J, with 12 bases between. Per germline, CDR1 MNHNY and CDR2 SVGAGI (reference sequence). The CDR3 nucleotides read TGTGCCAGCAGTACCGAGCCCGAGGAGCAGTACTTC. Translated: CASSTEPEEQYF.

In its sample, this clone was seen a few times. This chain's CDR3 is CASSVFLGRVEDQPQHF. CDR3 bases: TGTGCCAGCAGTGTCTTCTTGGGCAGGGTAGAAGATCAGCCCCAGCATTTT. This chain uses TRBV2 with TRBJ1-5, with D perhaps TRBD1 (5 bases). V lost 4 bases, J lost 5 bases, and 21 bases lay in between. Germline CDR1 reads SNHLY; CDR2 reads FYNNEI. The CDR3 sequence is 17 residues long.

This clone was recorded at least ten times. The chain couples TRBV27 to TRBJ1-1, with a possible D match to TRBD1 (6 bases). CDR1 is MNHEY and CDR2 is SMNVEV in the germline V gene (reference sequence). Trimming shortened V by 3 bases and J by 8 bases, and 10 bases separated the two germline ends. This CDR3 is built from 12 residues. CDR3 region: CASSLETGEAFF. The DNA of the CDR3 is TGTGCCAGCAGTTTGGAGACAGGCGAAGCTTTCTTT.